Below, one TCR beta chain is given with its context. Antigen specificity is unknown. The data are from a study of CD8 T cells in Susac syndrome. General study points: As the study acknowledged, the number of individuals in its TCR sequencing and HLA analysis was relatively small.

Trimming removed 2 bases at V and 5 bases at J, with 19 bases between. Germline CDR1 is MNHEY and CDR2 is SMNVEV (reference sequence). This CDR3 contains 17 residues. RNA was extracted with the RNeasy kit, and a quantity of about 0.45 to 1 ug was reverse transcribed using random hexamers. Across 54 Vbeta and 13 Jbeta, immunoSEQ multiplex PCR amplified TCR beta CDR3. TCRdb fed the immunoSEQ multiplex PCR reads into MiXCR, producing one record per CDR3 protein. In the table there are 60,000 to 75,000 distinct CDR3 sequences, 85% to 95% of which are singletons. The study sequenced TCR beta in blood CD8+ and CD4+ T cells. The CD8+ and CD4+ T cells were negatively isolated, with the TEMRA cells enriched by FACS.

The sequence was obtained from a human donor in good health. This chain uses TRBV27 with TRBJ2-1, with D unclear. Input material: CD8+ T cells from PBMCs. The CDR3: CASSLREVLIRNNEQFF. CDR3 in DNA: TGTGCCAGCAGTTTAAGGGAAGTCCTCATTCGCAACAATGAGCAGTTCTTC.